This TCR beta chain was found in a study of T cell responses to AZD1222 COVID-19 vaccine. This table comes from immunoSEQ multiplex PCR, and its TCRdb copy is limited to in-frame clones, with some not included. Here the sample spans approximately 140,000 clones, about nine tenths being singletons. Germline loops: CDR1 MNHEY, CDR2 SVGAGI. V was pared by 1 base and J by 2 bases, with 9 bases between. This CDR3 has 15 residues. Sequencing used peripheral blood, obtained on day 0 of MenACWY control vaccination. This chain joins TRBV6-5 and TRBJ1-3; D remains ambiguous. The sequence came from an adult in good health. The CDR3: CASSYLKDPGNTIYF. The DNA for the CDR3 is TGTGCCAGCAGTTACTTAAAGGATCCTGGAAACACCATATATTTT.